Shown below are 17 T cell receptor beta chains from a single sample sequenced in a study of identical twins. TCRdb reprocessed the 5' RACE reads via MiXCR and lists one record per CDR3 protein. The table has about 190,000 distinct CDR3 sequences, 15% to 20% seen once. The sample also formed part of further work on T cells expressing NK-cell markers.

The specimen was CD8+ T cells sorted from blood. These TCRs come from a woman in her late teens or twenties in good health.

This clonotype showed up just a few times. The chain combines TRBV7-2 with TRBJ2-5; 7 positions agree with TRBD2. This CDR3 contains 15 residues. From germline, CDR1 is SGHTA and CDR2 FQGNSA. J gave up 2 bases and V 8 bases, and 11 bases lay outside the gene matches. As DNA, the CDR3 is TGTGCCAGCCAGGCGGCCGGGGGGAAGCAAGAGACCCAGTACTTC. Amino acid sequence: CASQAAGGKQETQYF.

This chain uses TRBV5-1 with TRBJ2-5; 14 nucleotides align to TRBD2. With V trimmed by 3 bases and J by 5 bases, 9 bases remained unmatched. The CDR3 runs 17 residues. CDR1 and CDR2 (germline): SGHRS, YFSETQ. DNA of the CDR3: TGCGCCAGCAGCTCGGGACTAGCGGGAGTCGGATCGGAGACCCAGTACTTC. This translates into CASSSGLAGVGSETQYF.

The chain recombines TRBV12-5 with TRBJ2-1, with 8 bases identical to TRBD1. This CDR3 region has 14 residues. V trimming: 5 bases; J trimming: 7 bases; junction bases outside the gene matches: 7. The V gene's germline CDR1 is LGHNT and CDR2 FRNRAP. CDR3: CASGVDRGGNEQFF. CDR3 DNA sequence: TGTGCTAGTGGTGTCGACAGGGGAGGTAATGAGCAGTTCTTC.

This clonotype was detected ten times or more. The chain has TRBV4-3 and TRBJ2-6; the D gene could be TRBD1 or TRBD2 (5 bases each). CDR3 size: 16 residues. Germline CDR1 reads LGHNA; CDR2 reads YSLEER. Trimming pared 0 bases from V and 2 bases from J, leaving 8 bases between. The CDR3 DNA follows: TGCGCCAGCAGCCAAGATGGGGGAACTGGGGCCAACGTCCTGACTTTC. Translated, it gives CASSQDGGTGANVLTF.

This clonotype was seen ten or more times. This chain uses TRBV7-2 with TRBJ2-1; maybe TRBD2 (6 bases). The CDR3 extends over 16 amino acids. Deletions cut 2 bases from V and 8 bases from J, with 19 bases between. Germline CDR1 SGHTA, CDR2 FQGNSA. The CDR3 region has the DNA TGTGCCAGCAGCTTACGCGCCGGGAGAATAGGTGATGAGCAGTTCTTC. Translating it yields CASSLRAGRIGDEQFF.

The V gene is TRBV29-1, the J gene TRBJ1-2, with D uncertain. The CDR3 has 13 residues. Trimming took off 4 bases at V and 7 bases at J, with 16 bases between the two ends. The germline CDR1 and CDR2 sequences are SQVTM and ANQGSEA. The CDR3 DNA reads TGCAGCGTTGTGGGTAGGCCGACGCGTGGCTACACCTTC. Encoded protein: CSVVGRPTRGYTF.

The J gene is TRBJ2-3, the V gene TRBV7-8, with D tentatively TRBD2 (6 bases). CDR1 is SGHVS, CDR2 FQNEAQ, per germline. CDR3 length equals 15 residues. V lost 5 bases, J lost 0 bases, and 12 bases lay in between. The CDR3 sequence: CASSRIGGSTDTQYF. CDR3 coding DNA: TGTGCCAGCAGCCGTATCGGGGGTAGCACAGATACGCAGTATTTT. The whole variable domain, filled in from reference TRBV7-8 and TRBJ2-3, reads GAGVSQSPRYKVAKRGQDVALRCDPISGHVSLFWYQQALGQGPEFLTYFQNEAQLDKSGLPSDRFFAERPEGSVSTLKIQRTQQEDSAVYLCASSRIGGSTDTQYFGPGTRLTVL.

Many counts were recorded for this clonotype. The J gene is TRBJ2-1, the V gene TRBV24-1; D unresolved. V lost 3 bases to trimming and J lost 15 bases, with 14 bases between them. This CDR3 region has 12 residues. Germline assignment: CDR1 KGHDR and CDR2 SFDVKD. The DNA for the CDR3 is TGTGCCACCAGTGATGCCTCCGACATGCGGTTCTTC. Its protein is CATSDASDMRFF.

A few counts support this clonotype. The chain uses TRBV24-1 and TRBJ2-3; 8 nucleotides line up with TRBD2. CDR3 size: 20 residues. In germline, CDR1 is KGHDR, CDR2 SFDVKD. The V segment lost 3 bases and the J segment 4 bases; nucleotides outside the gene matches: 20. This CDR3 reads CATSDGLAGGHHLDPDTQYF. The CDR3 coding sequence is TGTGCCACCAGTGATGGGCTGGCGGGGGGCCACCACTTGGACCCAGATACGCAGTATTTT.

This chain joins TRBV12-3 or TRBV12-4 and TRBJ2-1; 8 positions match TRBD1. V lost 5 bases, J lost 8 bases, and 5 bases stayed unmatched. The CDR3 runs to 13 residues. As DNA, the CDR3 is TGTGCCAGCAGTCCCCAGACAGGGGATGAGCAGTTCTTC. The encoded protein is CASSPQTGDEQFF.

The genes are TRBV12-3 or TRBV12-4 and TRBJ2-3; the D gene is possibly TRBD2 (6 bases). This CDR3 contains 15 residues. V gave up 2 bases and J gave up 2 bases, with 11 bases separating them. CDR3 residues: CASSLKGTFTDTQYF. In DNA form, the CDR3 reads TGTGCCAGCAGTTTAAAGGGGACTTTCACAGATACGCAGTATTTT.

The CDR3 loop is CASSVARAGKSDEQFF. CDR3 nucleotides: TGTGCCAGCAGCGTAGCTAGGGCAGGGAAAAGCGATGAGCAGTTCTTC. The rearrangement joins TRBV9 to TRBJ2-1, with D possibly matching TRBD1 (5 bases). The CDR3 length is 16 residues. Trimming took off 0 bases at V and 8 bases at J, with 18 bases between the two ends. In germline, CDR1 is SGDLS, CDR2 YYNGEE.

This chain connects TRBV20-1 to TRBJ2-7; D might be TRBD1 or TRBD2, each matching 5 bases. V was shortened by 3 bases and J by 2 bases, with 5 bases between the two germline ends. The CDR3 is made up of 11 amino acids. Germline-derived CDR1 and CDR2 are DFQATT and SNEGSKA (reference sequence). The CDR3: CSARGAYEQYF. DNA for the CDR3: TGCAGTGCTAGGGGGGCCTACGAGCAGTACTTC.

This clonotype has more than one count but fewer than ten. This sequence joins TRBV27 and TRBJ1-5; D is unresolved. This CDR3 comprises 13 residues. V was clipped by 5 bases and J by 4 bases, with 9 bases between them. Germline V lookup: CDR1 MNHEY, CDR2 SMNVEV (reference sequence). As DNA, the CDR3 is TGTGCCAGCAGTCCTTCTAGGAATCAGCCCCAGCATTTT. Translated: CASSPSRNQPQHF.

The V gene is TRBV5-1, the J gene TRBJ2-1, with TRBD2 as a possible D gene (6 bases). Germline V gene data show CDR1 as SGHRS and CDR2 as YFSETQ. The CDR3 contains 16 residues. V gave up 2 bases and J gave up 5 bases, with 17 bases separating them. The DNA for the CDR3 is TGCGCCAGCAGCTTTCCCCGCGGAGGGGTAGACAATGAGCAGTTCTTC. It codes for CASSFPRGGVDNEQFF.

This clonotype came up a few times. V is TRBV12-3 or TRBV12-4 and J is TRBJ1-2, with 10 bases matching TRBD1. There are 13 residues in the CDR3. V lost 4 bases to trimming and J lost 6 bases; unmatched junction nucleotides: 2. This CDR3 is CASSYDRGHGYTF. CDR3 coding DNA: TGTGCCAGCAGTTACGACAGGGGGCATGGCTACACCTTC.

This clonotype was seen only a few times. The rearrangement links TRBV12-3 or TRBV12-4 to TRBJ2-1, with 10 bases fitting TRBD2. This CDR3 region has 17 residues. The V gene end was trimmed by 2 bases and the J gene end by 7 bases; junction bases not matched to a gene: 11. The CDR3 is CASSLLLAGEVGNEQFF. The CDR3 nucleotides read TGTGCCAGCAGTTTACTGCTAGCGGGAGAGGTCGGAAATGAGCAGTTCTTC.